A selection of T cell receptor beta chains follows, all from one sample in a study of cytomegalovirus exposure and HLA in healthy donors. Clones were read by immunoSEQ multiplex PCR, and TCRdb kept only the in-frame ones, dropping some. The specimen's table records around 140,000 clones. Sequenced: PBMCs. The receptors shown here come from a woman in her forties in good health and CMV-seropositive. Both conserved end residues are part of each CDR3.

J	V	CDR3
TRBJ2-1	TRBV29-1	CSGWESYNEQFF
TRBJ2-1	TRBV11-2	CASSSISVSSYNEQFF
TRBJ2-7	TRBV27	CASRPPGYGEQYF
TRBJ2-7	TRBV30	CAWSSWVAGGPYEQYF
TRBJ2-5	TRBV7-3	CASSLRGRREETQYF
TRBJ2-7	TRBV11-1	CASSLSAVWDEQYF
TRBJ1-2	TRBV5-1	CASSSIPGTGGASYGYTF
TRBJ2-7	TRBV6-6	CASSYAAGDSYEQYF
TRBJ2-3	TRBV11-2	CASRGAFADTQYF
TRBJ2-2	TRBV9	CASSGQFPSVDVNTGELFF
TRBJ2-3	TRBV29-1	CSVGTDTQYF
TRBJ2-7	TRBV27	CASSYTSGSYEQYF
TRBJ1-1	TRBV5-4	CASSFPTEWGMNTEAFF
TRBJ1-5	TRBV19	CASSAYRGSNQPQHF
TRBJ2-5	TRBV19	CASSILPVLVGETQYF
TRBJ2-5	TRBV6-5	CASSYGGTGGLETQYF
TRBJ2-3	TRBV29-1	CSAVGLAVDTQYF
TRBJ2-1	TRBV25-1	CASSEYADNEQFF
TRBJ1-1	TRBV21-1	CASSNQGNTEAFF
TRBJ2-1	TRBV7-2	CASSFRTGWNEQFF
TRBJ2-3	TRBV28	CASSSSRGSDTQYF
TRBJ2-5	TRBV7-2	CASSSGLTGDGETQYF
TRBJ1-2	TRBV7-3	CASGSTVESGYTF
TRBJ2-1	TRBV20-1	CSDRGGEQFF
TRBJ1-2	TRBV10-2	CASRNRGINYGYTF
TRBJ2-1	TRBV19	CASSPGTGVSHEQFF
TRBJ2-7	TRBV5-4	CASSSGTSGSADEQYF
TRBJ1-3	TRBV29-1	CSVAVGGTIYF
TRBJ2-5	TRBV7-9	CASSSTGGYQETQYF
TRBJ2-7	TRBV15	CATSRRVGTPSEQYF
TRBJ1-5	TRBV7-9	CASSPSTGGNQPQHF
TRBJ2-7	TRBV29-1	CSVDQAGSYEQYF
TRBJ2-7	TRBV5-4	CASSLDSVTYEQYF
TRBJ1-1	TRBV11-2	CASSPLDRGTEAFF
TRBJ2-7	TRBV7-2	CASSSDRDQKQYF
TRBJ1-1	TRBV19	CASSIQMNTEAFF